This TCR beta chain was retrieved from a study of shared T cell receptors in the human thymus. TCRdb's copy holds only in-frame clones and misses some; the assay was immunoSEQ multiplex PCR. This sample has around 68,000 clones, with about 95% found just once. The sequenced material came from thymocytes. The TCR comes from a human donor.

CDR3 residues: CASTPQGNTEAFF. The CDR3 region has the DNA TGTGCCAGCACACCTCAGGGAAACACTGAAGCTTTCTTT. V gene TRBV5-6 combines with J gene TRBJ1-1; tentatively, D is TRBD1 (5 bases). Germline values: CDR1 SGHDT, CDR2 YYEEEE. CDR3 length: 13 amino acids. Trimming took off 6 bases at V and 2 bases at J, with 11 bases between the two ends. Filled out from reference TRBV5-6 and TRBJ1-1, the complete variable domain reads DAGVTQSPTHLIKTRGQQVTLRCSPKSGHDTVSWYQQALGQGPQFIFQYYEEEERQRGNFPDRFSGHQFPNYSSELNVNALLLGDSALYLCASTPQGNTEAFFGQGTRLTVV.